This T cell receptor beta chain was recorded in a study of T cell responses to AZD1222 COVID-19 vaccine. Study-wide points: Samples come after the peak T cell response, not at day 14. The study identified only a handful of AZD1222 recipients as seropositive at baseline. Females made up more of the donors, who were largely white British, and clonal diversity may have come out too low.

Trimming stripped 3 bases from V and 3 bases from J, with 15 bases between. CDR3 length: 15 residues. Using immunoSEQ multiplex PCR, the repertoire was profiled, and TCRdb retains in-frame clones only, with some absent. In the table there are under 150,000 clones, 80% to 90% of which are singletons. Investigators merged groups given second doses at roughly 4 or roughly 12 weeks. On this clone: Its antigen remains unknown.

This receptor was taken from an adult who received the AZD1222 COVID-19 vaccine. Specimen: peripheral blood, collected 28 days after the second AZD1222 dose. The V and J genes are TRBV5-3 and TRBJ1-2; no firm D call. TRBV5-3 is an ORF, with its function uncertain. CDR3 loop: CARSSRTRIYYGYTF. The CDR3 DNA follows: TGTGCCAGAAGCTCTCGGACCCGCATCTACTATGGCTACACCTTC.